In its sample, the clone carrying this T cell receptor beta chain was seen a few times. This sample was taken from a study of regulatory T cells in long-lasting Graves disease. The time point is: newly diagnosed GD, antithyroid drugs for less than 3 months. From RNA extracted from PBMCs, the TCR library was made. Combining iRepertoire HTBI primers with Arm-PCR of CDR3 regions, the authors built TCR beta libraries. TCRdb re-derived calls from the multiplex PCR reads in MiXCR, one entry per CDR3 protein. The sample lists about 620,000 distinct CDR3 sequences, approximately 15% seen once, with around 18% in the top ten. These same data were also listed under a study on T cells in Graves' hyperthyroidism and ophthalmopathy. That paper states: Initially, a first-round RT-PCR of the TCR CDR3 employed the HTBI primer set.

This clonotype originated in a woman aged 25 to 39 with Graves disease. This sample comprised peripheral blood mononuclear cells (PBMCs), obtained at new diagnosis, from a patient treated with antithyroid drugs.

CDR3 sequence (DNA): TGTGCCAGCAGTTTAGAGAGTAACTGGGAGACCCAGTACTTC. Protein sequence: CASSLESNWETQYF. The chain uses TRBV28 and TRBJ2-5; D remains unclear. The V gene's germline CDR1 is MDHEN and CDR2 SYDVKM. The CDR3 sequence is 14 residues long. The V end lost 2 bases, the J end lost 5 bases, and 12 bases lay between the germline ends.